A selection of T cell receptor beta chains follows, all from one sample in a study of T-cell memory formation after mild COVID-19. MiXCR was run by TCRdb on the 5' RACE reads, yielding one entry per CDR3 protein. This table holds about 600,000 distinct CDR3 sequences, 20% to 25% found once. The specimen was PBMCs or a T cell subset sorted from them (not recorded which). The receptors stem from an adult woman who had mild COVID-19 (a few samples of this study predate the infection). Cell type and time point are not known. The CDR3 runs from the conserved cysteine through the conserved F or W. A D gene is named only where the DNA matches it firmly. Clone size, where shown, is once, few, many, or a class for clones that have expanded.

d_gene	v_gene	abundance	j_gene	CDR3nt	CDR3aa
TRBD2	TRBV14	few	TRBJ2-6	TGTGCCAGCAGCCAGGGAGCGGGGGACTACTCTGGGGCCAACGTCCTGACTTTC	CASSQGAGDYSGANVLTF
TRBD1	TRBV5-5	few	TRBJ1-1	TGTGCCAGCAGCTTGGGACAGGGGAACATGAACACTGAAGCTTTCTTT	CASSLGQGNMNTEAFF
NA	TRBV30	few	TRBJ1-2	TGTGCCTGGGCTATGATGGTATCTGGCTACACCTTC	CAWAMMVSGYTF
NA	TRBV7-2	few	TRBJ2-1	TGTGCCAGCAGCCCGTCCGTGTGGACGGCGGATGAGCAGTTCTTC	CASSPSVWTADEQFF
NA	TRBV7-9	once	TRBJ1-2	TGTGCCAGCAGCTTCGGCGCGTTAGGGGACTATGGCTACACCTTC	CASSFGALGDYGYTF
TRBD1	TRBV5-1	NA	TRBJ2-5	TGCGCCAGCAGCTTTGGGACAGGGTCGGCAGAGACCCAGTACTTC	CASSFGTGSAETQYF
TRBD1	TRBV9	NA	TRBJ2-7	TGTGCCAGCAGCGAGGGGACAGGGTTCCAGAACGAGCAGTACTTC	CASSEGTGFQNEQYF
NA	TRBV30	few	TRBJ1-2	TGTGCCTGGACCACCCCCTCTAACTATGGCTACACCTTC	CAWTTPSNYGYTF
NA	TRBV7-9	many	TRBJ1-1	TGCGCCAGCAGCCCCCCGGGGACTGAAGCTTTCTTT	CASSPPGTEAFF
TRBD2	TRBV20-1	NA	TRBJ2-1	TGCAGTGCTAGAGATCGACTAGCCCCCAATGAGCAGTTCTTC	CSARDRLAPNEQFF
NA	TRBV30	few	TRBJ2-7	TGTGCCTGGAGGGCAGATCTACCCGAGCAGTACTTC	CAWRADLPEQYF
NA	TRBV12-3/TRBV12-4	NA	TRBJ1-2	TGTGCCAGCAGTTTACAGCCGGACTATGGCTACACCTTC	CASSLQPDYGYTF
NA	TRBV6-2/TRBV6-3	NA	TRBJ2-1	TGTGCCAGCAGTTACTCGATAGGGGCCGCCGGTATGACCTACAATGAGCAGTTCTTC	CASSYSIGAAGMTYNEQFF
NA	TRBV7-9	few	TRBJ2-7	TGTGCCAGCAGGGGCCAGGGGCCGAGCCCTTACGAGCAGTACTTC	CASRGQGPSPYEQYF